This T cell receptor (beta chain) was identified in a study of T cell changes during pregnancy in multiple sclerosis. This CDR3 has 14 residues. Trimming left V 6 bases short and J 4 bases short, with 12 bases between. Germline CDR1 reads MNHEY; CDR2 reads SVGAGI. Repertoires were generated with immunoSEQ multiplex PCR, while TCRdb's copy carries only in-frame clones and drops some. This sample has about 87,000 clones, with around 93% found just once. The chain employs TRBV6-5 and TRBJ1-4; maybe TRBD1 (6 bases). Sequenced here: peripheral blood, sampled in the third trimester of pregnancy. This clonotype was obtained from a female donor in good health, enrolled as a control in a pregnancy study. The CDR3 loop reads CASSRGQINEKLFF. The CDR3 DNA is TGTGCCAGCAGCCGTGGACAGATTAATGAAAAACTGTTTTTT.